The 9 T cell receptor beta chains in this list originate from one sample, sequenced in a study of blood T cells in healthy people across ages (dated by TCRdb to 2014 to 2015). The library was prepared using 5' RACE. TCRdb records Illumina HiSeq 2500 as the sequencer. A second PCR of roughly 7 to 12 cycles was run with a J-beta primer mix and a sample-barcoded 5' primer. TCRdb reprocessing: public reads trimmed at Q25 with fastp, clones called with MiXCR, in-frame beta chains kept. Each record represents a unique CDR3 protein, reported with the most common genes and DNA among its rows. This sample is represented by 650,000 to 1,000,000 distinct CDR3 sequences; 30% to 45% of them were singletons. Clones ranked in the top ten supply 10% to 15% of the sample. The sequencing sample was made of blood. All receptors come from a man between 18 and 29 years old in good health.

This clonotype was detected only a few times. J is TRBJ2-7 and V is TRBV7-2; no clear D gene. CDR1 is SGHTA and CDR2 is FQGNSA in the germline V gene. Trimming shortened V by 1 base and J by 4 bases, and 11 bases separated the two germline ends. CDR3 length: 14 amino acids. CDR3 coding DNA: TGTGCCAGCAGCTTAGACCGATCCCAATACGAGCAGTACTTC. Protein sequence: CASSLDRSQYEQYF.

V and J are TRBV28 and TRBJ2-3, with 8 bases identical to TRBD1. Losses at the gene ends were 7 bases for V and 0 bases for J; bases not matched to a gene: 3. The CDR3 is 14 amino acids. Germline V gene sequence: CDR1 MDHEN, CDR2 SYDVKM. This chain's CDR3 is CASTRTGSTDTQYF. CDR3 nucleotide sequence: TGTGCCAGCACCCGGACAGGGAGCACAGATACGCAGTATTTT.

A word on this clonotype: A clone one base away is much larger, so this may be a read error. The V and J genes are TRBV12-3 or TRBV12-4 and TRBJ2-3; D is ambiguous. V shed 2 bases and J shed 4 bases, with 7 bases lying between them. This CDR3 region has 13 residues. The CDR3 spells CASSLFDADTQYF. Here the CDR3 DNA reads TGTGCCAGCAGTTTATTCGACGCAGATACGCAGTATTTT.

V is TRBV7-9 and J is TRBJ2-4; 8 bases map to TRBD2. Gene TRBJ2-7 matches the end of the DNA better, so the J call may be wrong. The germline V gene encodes CDR1 SEHNR and CDR2 FQNEAQ (reference sequence). The CDR3 has 13 residues. The CDR3 coding sequence is TGTGCCGGAGGGGGTAGCGGGGTCGACGAGCAGTACTTC. Residues: CAGGGSGVDEQYF.

V and J are TRBV5-4 and TRBJ2-1; 9 bases map to TRBD2. This CDR3 is 16 amino acids long. V shed 2 bases and J 8 bases; nucleotides not matched to a gene: 11. Germline CDR1 is SGHNT and CDR2 is YYREEE (reference sequence). In DNA form, the CDR3 reads TGTGCCAGCAGCTTATATAGCGGGAGCGGCTTCGATGAGCAGTTCTTC. It translates to CASSLYSGSGFDEQFF.

The V and J genes are TRBV12-3 or TRBV12-4 and TRBJ1-5; possible D gene TRBD1, 5 bases. V lost 7 bases to trimming and J lost 7 bases, with 14 bases between them. CDR3 length: 13 residues. CDR3 nucleotide sequence: TGTGCCAGCACCCCTCAGGGAAAGCAGCCCCAGCATTTT. Protein product: CASTPQGKQPQHF.

This clonotype has a count of ten or more. The chain carries TRBV5-1 and TRBJ2-1, with D unresolved. The length of the CDR3 is 15 residues. Germline V gene lookup returns CDR1 SGHRS and CDR2 YFSETQ. Trimming cost V 0 bases and J 2 bases, with 9 bases left between them. Written as DNA, the CDR3 is TGCGCCAGCAGCTTGGCACAAACCACCTACAATGAGCAGTTCTTC. Protein sequence: CASSLAQTTYNEQFF.

This chain joins TRBV7-2 and TRBJ1-5; D gene ambiguous. The V and J ends lost 10 bases and 7 bases respectively, with 17 bases between them. This CDR3 contains 13 residues. The germline CDR1 and CDR2 sequences are SGHTA and FQGNSA. The CDR3 DNA reads TGTGCCACCCAGCTTAGTGGGGAACAGCCCCAGCATTTT. This translates into CATQLSGEQPQHF.

The V gene is TRBV5-1, the J gene TRBJ1-1, with D tentatively TRBD1 (6 bases). The CDR3 has 15 residues. The ends were cut back, 0 bases at V and 5 bases at J, with 14 bases in the middle. Germline values: CDR1 SGHRS, CDR2 YFSETQ. CDR3 loop: CASSLDGGPGTEAFF. The CDR3 DNA sequence: TGCGCCAGCAGCTTGGACGGGGGGCCGGGAACTGAAGCTTTCTTT.